This is a list of T cell receptor beta chains from one sample in a study of T cell clonotyping in hematopoietic cell transplantation. TCRdb's copy holds only in-frame clones and misses some; the assay was immunoSEQ multiplex PCR. Counted here are under 5,500 clones, under 85% occurring once; the ten biggest clones make up over 20%. The material sequenced was peripheral blood mononuclear cells, taken 180 days after allogeneic stem cell transplant. The receptors derive from a male patient aged 60 to 75 who had an allogeneic stem cell transplant from an unrelated donor, so T cells may come from the graft donor. Some clones in this sample may be carry-over from other donors' samples. Both conserved end residues are part of each CDR3. A D gene is named only where the DNA matches it firmly. Clone size is shown for a subset of rows, as once, few, many or a class of expanded clone.

clone_size j_call d_call v_call cdr3_nt cdr3_aa
once TRBJ2-2 - TRBV6-1 TGTGCCTGCCAGGGGGGCTTTGACACCGGGGAGCTGTTTTTT CACQGGFDTGELFF
- TRBJ1-2 - TRBV7-2 TGTGCCAGCAGCTTAGAATCAATAAGGGGGGGAGGTGGCTACACCTTC CASSLESIRGGGGYTF
- TRBJ2-2 - TRBV7-9 TGTGCCAGCAGCGACCCCCTTCGGCAGACGAACACCGGGGAGCTGTTTTTT CASSDPLRQTNTGELFF
- TRBJ1-5 - TRBV13 TGTGCCAGCAGCACCGGGAGTCAGCCCCAGCATTTT CASSTGSQPQHF
- TRBJ1-2 TRBD1 TRBV19 TGTGCCAGTATCGGGACAGGGGGCTTCTATGGCTACACCTTC CASIGTGGFYGYTF
- TRBJ2-2 - TRBV6-5 TGTGCCAGCTTCTACAGGGCGGGCGGGGAGCTGTTTTTT CASFYRAGGELFF
- TRBJ2-5 - TRBV5-6 TGTGCCAGCAGCTGGTACGGATTAGGAGAGACCCAGTACTTC CASSWYGLGETQYF
- TRBJ2-5 - TRBV11-3 TGTGCCAGCAGCCGAGGGGGGGTTGGAGAGACCCAGTACTTC CASSRGGVGETQYF
- TRBJ1-1 - TRBV2 TGTGCCAGCAGTGAGAGAGGAAGGAGGAACACTGAAGCTTTCTTT CASSERGRRNTEAFF
- TRBJ2-7 - TRBV11-1 TGTGCCAGCAGTCCGGACGCGGGTAGCTCCTACGAGCAGTACTTC CASSPDAGSSYEQYF
- TRBJ2-5 - TRBV28 TGTGCCAGCACTGGGGGAGGGGGCAGGGAGACCCAGTACTTC CASTGGGGRETQYF
- TRBJ2-2 - TRBV5-4 TGTGCCAGCAGCTTTGCGGGCAGAACCGGGGAGCTGTTTTTT CASSFAGRTGELFF
- TRBJ1-1 - TRBV7-9 TGTGCCAGCACCCGCCCTTACACTGAAGCTTTCTTT CASTRPYTEAFF
- TRBJ2-2 TRBD2 TRBV25-1 TGTGCCTCTGGGGGGGGGAGATACACCGGGGAGCTGTTTTTT CASGGGRYTGELFF
- TRBJ2-5 TRBD2 TRBV9 TGTGCCAGCAGCGCTAGCGGAATACCTCAAGAGACCCAGTACTTC CASSASGIPQETQYF
- TRBJ2-4 TRBD2 TRBV2 TGTGCCAGCAGAACCGGACTAGCGGGAGCAAACATTCAGTACTTC CASRTGLAGANIQYF
- TRBJ1-1 TRBD1 TRBV28 TGTGCCAGCAGTTTATCCGGGACAGGGGTGAAAGCTTTCTTT CASSLSGTGVKAFF
- TRBJ2-7 TRBD2 TRBV28 TGTGCCAGCAGTCCCACGAGCGGGGGAGCCTACGAGCAGTACTTC CASSPTSGGAYEQYF
- TRBJ1-4 - TRBV7-5 TGTGCCAGAAGCTTAGTGAACAGGAAGAAGGGAAAACTGTTTTTT CARSLVNRKKGKLFF
- TRBJ2-7 - TRBV10-3 TGTGCCATCAGTGCCGGGAGCGCCTACGAGCAGTACTTC CAISAGSAYEQYF